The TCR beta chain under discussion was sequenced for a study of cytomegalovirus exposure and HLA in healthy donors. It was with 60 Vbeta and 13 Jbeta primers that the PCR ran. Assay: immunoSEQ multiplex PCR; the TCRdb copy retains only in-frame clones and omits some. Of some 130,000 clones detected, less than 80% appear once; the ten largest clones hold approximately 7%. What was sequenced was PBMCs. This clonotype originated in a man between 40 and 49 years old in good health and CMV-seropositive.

The CDR3 nucleotides read TGTGCCAGCTCACCGGAGCGGACGAGGTATGGCTACACCTTC. Amino acids: CASSPERTRYGYTF. This chain joins TRBV18 and TRBJ1-2; no definite D call. V was shortened by 3 bases and J by 5 bases, with 13 bases between the two germline ends. The CDR3 covers 14 residues. The germline V gene has CDR1 KGHSH and CDR2 LQKENI.